This TCR beta chain was sequenced during a study of blood T cell repertoires in COVID-19. Study-wide background: COVID-19 samples from acute and convalescent phases originated in the United States, Italy and Spain. From T cells, B-cell-depleted T cells, or PBMCs came the material, which was cDNA or gDNA.

In the original processing: By means of reference gene primer amplification, nucleated cell counts were estimated. Using immunoSEQ multiplex PCR, the repertoire was profiled, and TCRdb retains in-frame clones only, with some absent. V, J and clone size are those of that table, while D and trimming were read from the DNA. Here the sample spans 130,000 or so clones, more than 60% being singletons. The CDR3 runs 14 residues. V shed 5 bases, J shed 1 base, and the junction held 4 bases outside the gene matches. The V gene's germline CDR1 is SGHAT and CDR2 FQNNGV. This clone was seen at least ten times. The sequenced sample consisted of peripheral blood. The receptor was derived from a man aged 45-65 years with acute or convalescent COVID-19. The chain carries TRBV11-2 and TRBJ2-7, with 8 bases that match TRBD1. CDR3 sequence: CASSRTGRSYEQYF. The CDR3, as DNA: TGTGCCAGCAGCAGGACAGGGAGGTCCTACGAGCAGTACTTC.